The 15 T cell receptor beta chains in this list originate from one sample, sequenced in a study of graft-versus-host responses after intestinal transplantation. The data were produced by immunoSEQ multiplex PCR, yet TCRdb's version contains in-frame clones alone and is incomplete. The table has approximately 130,000 clones, over 85% seen once. No antigen has been identified for these receptors. The sample consisted of unstimulated CD4+ T cells sorted from spleen or lymph node cells, taken before intestinal transplant. These receptor sequences come from a human donor who received an intestinal transplant.

The chain has TRBV10-1 and TRBJ2-2; the D gene is possibly TRBD1 (6 bases). Per germline, CDR1 WNHNN and CDR2 SYGVQD (reference sequence). Trimming shortened V by 6 bases and J by 2 bases, and 10 bases separated the two germline ends. The CDR3 has 14 residues. CDR3 nucleotide sequence: TGCGCCAGCAGAGGACAGCTTAACACCGGGGAGCTGTTTTTT. It specifies CASRGQLNTGELFF.

The CDR3 DNA follows: TGTGCCAGCAGTTACTCCCAGGGAATTGGAGACATATATTTT. This sequence encodes CASSYSQGIGDIYF. The chain is built from TRBV6-5 and TRBJ1-3, with D possibly matching TRBD1 (5 bases). CDR1 and CDR2 (germline): MNHEY, SVGAGI. V lost 0 bases and J 12 bases, leaving 15 bases between the germline ends. This CDR3 is 14 amino acids long.

This rearrangement joins TRBV9 to TRBJ2-1, with D unresolved. CDR1 is SGDLS, CDR2 YYNGEE, per germline. CDR3 length: 12 residues. V was pared by 1 base and J by 6 bases, with 5 bases between. CDR3 coding DNA: TGTGCCAGCAGCGTAATGGGCAATGAGCAGTTCTTC. It codes for CASSVMGNEQFF. Combining the CDR3 with reference TRBV9 and TRBJ2-1 gives the whole variable domain DSGVTQTPKHLITATGQRVTLRCSPRSGDLSVYWYQQSLDQGLQFLIQYYNGEERAKGNILERFSAQQFPDLHSELNLSSLELGDSALYFCASSVMGNEQFFGPGTRLTVL.

The chain joins TRBV6-1 to TRBJ2-7, with D maybe TRBD1 (7 bases). This CDR3 spans 12 amino acids. Trimming removed 2 bases at V and 12 bases at J, with 14 bases between. Germline CDR1 is MNHNS and CDR2 is SASEGT. The chain's CDR3 is CASSENIRGAYF. CDR3 sequence (DNA): TGTGCCAGCAGTGAAAATATCAGGGGGGCGTACTTC.

This chain joins TRBV7-2 and TRBJ1-5; D ambiguous. The CDR3 covers 13 residues. The V end lost 2 bases, the J end lost 7 bases, and 9 bases lay between the germline ends. Germline CDR1 SGHTA, CDR2 FQGNSA. The CDR3 reads CASSLNSYQPQHF. CDR3 in DNA: TGTGCCAGCAGCTTAAATTCGTACCAGCCCCAGCATTTT.

The chain uses TRBV7-9 and TRBJ1-4, with 8 bases lining up with TRBD1. Germline lookup yields CDR1 SEHNR and CDR2 FQNEAQ (reference sequence). J gave up 5 bases and V 2 bases, and 10 bases lay outside the gene matches. The CDR3 sequence is 17 residues long. The CDR3 DNA is TGTGCCAGCAGCTTAATACGAGGACAGGGAATAAATGAAAAACTGTTTTTT. Translating gives CASSLIRGQGINEKLFF. The entire variable domain, with the rest obtained from reference TRBV7-9 and TRBJ1-4, is as follows: DTGVSQNPRHKITKRGQNVTFRCDPISEHNRLYWYRQTLGQGPEFLTYFQNEAQLEKSRLLSDRFSAERPKGSFSTLEIQRTEQGDSAMYLCASSLIRGQGINEKLFFGSGTQLSVL.

DNA for the CDR3: TGTGCCAGCAGCTTACAGTCTCAGCCCCAGCATTTT. It translates to CASSLQSQPQHF. The chain links TRBV7-2 to TRBJ1-5; D unresolved. CDR1 is SGHTA and CDR2 is FQGNSA in the germline V gene. The CDR3 consists of 12 residues. V gave up 2 bases and J gave up 6 bases, with 5 bases separating them.

The V call is TRBV4-2, the J call TRBJ1-1; 7 bases map to TRBD1. Trimming cost V 0 bases and J 4 bases; bases outside gene matches: 5. CDR1 and CDR2 from the germline V gene are LGHNA and YNFKEQ. The CDR3 runs 15 residues. The CDR3 coding sequence is TGTGCCAGCAGCCAAGATGGGGCAGGGGGCACTGAAGCTTTCTTT. Encoded protein: CASSQDGAGGTEAFF.

The chain couples TRBV9 to TRBJ1-2; D unclear. Germline V gene lookup returns CDR1 SGDLS and CDR2 YYNGEE. With 0 bases removed from V and 6 bases from J, the gap between germline ends came to 15 bases. The CDR3 runs 15 residues. The CDR3 here is CASSVAPQRQNGYTF. The DNA for the CDR3 is TGTGCCAGCAGCGTAGCCCCGCAACGGCAGAATGGCTACACCTTC. Drawing the rest from reference TRBV9 and TRBJ1-2, the complete variable domain is DSGVTQTPKHLITATGQRVTLRCSPRSGDLSVYWYQQSLDQGLQFLIQYYNGEERAKGNILERFSAQQFPDLHSELNLSSLELGDSALYFCASSVAPQRQNGYTFGSGTRLTVV.

The V gene is TRBV7-2, the J gene TRBJ2-5; D ambiguous. Trimming removed 3 bases from V and 5 bases from J, with 10 bases in between. This CDR3 region has 13 residues. From germline, CDR1 is SGHTA and CDR2 FQGNSA. CDR3 amino acids: CASSFSTSETQYF. The CDR3 coding sequence is TGTGCCAGCAGCTTTTCCACATCGGAGACCCAGTACTTC. Full variable domain (missing parts from reference TRBV7-2 and TRBJ2-5): GAGVSQSPSNKVTEKGKDVELRCDPISGHTALYWYRQSLGQGLEFLIYFQGNSAPDKSGLPSDRFSAERTGGSVSTLTIQRTQQEDSAVYLCASSFSTSETQYFGPGTRLLVL.

This chain joins TRBV2 and TRBJ1-1; TRBD1 agrees at 8 bases. With V trimmed by 7 bases and J by 0 bases, 4 bases remained unmatched. The CDR3 has 14 amino acids. Germline CDR1 is SNHLY and CDR2 is FYNNEI. This CDR3 is CASISGGLNTEAFF. Written as DNA, the CDR3 is TGTGCCAGCATCTCAGGGGGCCTGAACACTGAAGCTTTCTTT.

Of note for this clone: The junction shows a germline mismatch at one end, possibly a read error. The V and J genes are TRBV7-6 and TRBJ1-2, with D perhaps matching TRBD1 (5 bases). Looked up from germline, CDR1 is SGHVS and CDR2 is FNYEAQ. The CDR3 is 14 residues long. The CDR3 DNA sequence: TGTGCCAGCAGCCCAAGTTCAGGGAACTTTGGCTACACCTTC. Residues: CASSPSSGNFGYTF. The variable domain in full, with the rest retrieved from reference TRBV7-6 and TRBJ1-2, is GAGVSQSPRYKVTKRGQDVALRCDPISGHVSLYWYRQALGQGPEFLTYFNYEAQQDKSGLPNDRFSAERPEGSISTLTIQRTEQRDSAMYRCASSPSSGNFGYTFGSGTRLTVV.

The V gene is TRBV4-2, the J gene TRBJ2-7, with 8 bases identical to TRBD1. Germline lookup yields CDR1 LGHNA and CDR2 YNFKEQ. The CDR3 spans 14 residues. V shed 5 bases and J 4 bases; nucleotides not matched to a gene: 7. For the CDR3, the DNA is TGTGCCAGCAGCTCTCCGGGACAGGTATACGAGCAGTACTTC. Translation: CASSSPGQVYEQYF.

V is TRBV5-1 and J is TRBJ2-1; D remains unclear. The V and J ends lost 0 bases and 5 bases respectively, with 6 bases between them. The V gene's germline CDR1 is SGHRS and CDR2 YFSETQ. The CDR3 is 13 residues long. The CDR3 reads CASSLDYNNEQFF. The CDR3 DNA follows: TGCGCCAGCAGCTTGGACTATAACAATGAGCAGTTCTTC.

The chain couples TRBV4-2 to TRBJ1-5; D unclear. The CDR3 has 13 residues. From germline, CDR1 is LGHNA and CDR2 YNFKEQ. The V gene lost 1 base and the J gene lost 0 bases, with 1 base spanning the gap. CDR3 protein: CASSQASNQPQHF. Written as DNA, the CDR3 is TGTGCCAGCAGCCAAGCTAGCAATCAGCCCCAGCATTTT.